Listed here are 10 T cell receptor beta chains from one sample, sequenced in a study of Tregs in tolerant kidney transplant recipients (dated by TCRdb to about 2019). Libraries were made using the immunoSEQ multiplex PCR assay. TCRdb took this table from immuneACCESS and kept in-frame rearrangements with V and J called. Such tables lack part of the clones; where checked against another copy, unresolved V genes explain under half of the gap, and the rest is unexplained. The sample's records list approximately 49,000 clones. The ten largest clones capture roughly 0.93% of the sample. The time point label corresponds to: blood sample drawn before combined kidney and bone marrow transplant. The source was CD4+ T cells from blood, collected before the transplant. Every receptor here comes from a human donor who received a combined kidney and bone marrow transplant.

With regard to this clone: The read gets to within 3 residues of the CDR3 end, and the germline J gene fills in the rest. J is TRBJ1-5 and V is TRBV29-1; 8 bases align to TRBD1. V dropped 4 bases and J dropped 6; count of bases not matched to a gene: 8. The germline CDR1 and CDR2 sequences are SQVTM and ANQGSEA. CDR3 length equals 14 residues. Partial CDR3 DNA: TGCAGCGTTGGGCAGGGGGCTGGGGGTCAGCCC. Protein: CSVGQGAGGQP. The CDR3 in its entirety is CSVGQGAGGQPQHF. The full variable domain, with the rest looked up from reference TRBV29-1 and TRBJ1-5, is SAVISQKPSRDICQRGTSLTIQCQVDSQVTMMFWYRQQPGQSLTLIATANQGSEATYESGFVIDKFPISRPNLTFSTLTVSNMSPEDSSIYLCSVGQGAGGQPQHFGDGTRLSIL.

On this clone: The missing CDR3 end, 3 residues past where the read stops, is filled in from the germline J gene. The chain joins TRBV6-1 to TRBJ2-7; no clear D gene. V lost 2 bases to trimming and J lost 4 bases, with 9 bases between them. From germline, CDR1 is MNHNS and CDR2 SASEGT. This CDR3 has 13 residues. The sequenced part of the CDR3 DNA is TGTGCCAGCAGTGAAAATCGGTGGTACGAG. This codes for CASSENRWYE. The full CDR3 sequence reads CASSENRWYEQYF.

About this clone itself: The missing CDR3 end, 3 residues past where the read stops, is filled in from the germline J gene. The chain joins TRBV20-1 to TRBJ2-7; D possibly corresponds to TRBD1 (6 bases). The CDR3 runs 14 residues. Trimming pared 5 bases from V and 2 bases from J, leaving 16 bases between. Germline V gene lookup returns CDR1 DFQATT and CDR2 SNEGSKA (reference sequence). The sequenced part of the CDR3 DNA is TGCAGTGCTGGCCGGGACAAGCTCCCCTACGAG. It is translated as CSAGRDKLPYE. The CDR3 in its entirety is CSAGRDKLPYEQYF.

CDR3 DNA (partial): TGCGCCAGCAGCTTTGGGACTAGCGGAGACACCGGGGAG. Amino acid sequence: CASSFGTSGDTGE. The complete CDR3 sequence is CASSFGTSGDTGELFF. The chain employs TRBV5-1 and TRBJ2-2, with 11 nucleotides matching TRBD2. With the read ending 3 residues before the CDR3 end, the germline J gene is used to fill in that end. The CDR3 contains 16 residues. The germline V gene has CDR1 SGHRS and CDR2 YFSETQ. With 2 bases clipped from V and 3 bases from J, the junction kept 3 bases outside the gene matches.

Regarding this clone: The CDR3 extends 3 residues past the end of the read, so its final part is completed from the germline J gene. This chain links TRBV20-1 with TRBJ2-7; 9 bases are a match to TRBD2. The CDR3 consists of 12 residues. Germline loops: CDR1 DFQATT, CDR2 SNEGSKA (reference sequence). V lost 7 bases to trimming and J lost 6 bases; unmatched junction nucleotides: 7. The CDR3 is CSGVAGALEQYF. Partial CDR3 DNA: TGCAGTGGAGTAGCGGGAGCGCTCGAG.

The covered CDR3 bases are TGTGCCAGCAGCCCCCGGGAGGGACTTGAG. Residues: CASSPREGLE. The whole CDR3 protein reads CASSPREGLEQFF. V is TRBV7-2 and J is TRBJ2-1, with 8 positions matching TRBD2. The CDR3 extends 3 residues past the end of the read, so its final part is completed from the germline J gene. J lost 9 bases, V lost 5 bases, and 6 bases had no gene match. Per germline, CDR1 SGHTA and CDR2 FQGNSA. The CDR3 length is 13 residues.

Notes on this clone: The CDR3 end falls 3 residues outside the read, so it is completed with the germline J gene. The gene calls are TRBV19 and TRBJ2-1; D is perhaps TRBD2 (6 bases). V was shortened by 4 bases and J by 6 bases, with 19 bases between the two germline ends. The CDR3 is made up of 16 amino acids. In germline, CDR1 is LNHDA, CDR2 SQIVND (reference sequence). The sequenced CDR3 bases are TGTGCCAGTAGTACCTCGGAGGGCAAGGTTCTCAATGAG. Translated, it gives CASSTSEGKVLNE. The full CDR3 is CASSTSEGKVLNEQFF.

Concerning this clone: The CDR3 end is not reached by the read, which stops 3 residues before it; the germline J gene fills it in. The chain is built from TRBV6-2 or TRBV6-3 and TRBJ2-1; 10 bases match TRBD1. The CDR3 consists of 17 residues. Unmatched junction bases numbered 14, after V lost 6 bases and J lost 6 bases. Germline assignment: CDR1 MNHEY and CDR2 SVGEGT. The CDR3 DNA, read in part, is TGTGCCAGCAGCCGAGGACCCGGACAGGGGGGGACCAATGAG. This codes for CASSRGPGQGGTNE. The CDR3 reads in full as CASSRGPGQGGTNEQFF.

Details on this clone: A read error may account for a junction end that differs from germline. The observed sequence ends 3 residues before the CDR3 terminus, with the missing tail filled in from the germline J gene. The chain joins TRBV6-2 or TRBV6-3 to TRBJ2-3; 8 nucleotides match TRBD2. The CDR3 spans 13 residues. Germline-derived CDR1 and CDR2 are MNHEY and SVGEGT. The chain's CDR3 is CAGSGSGTDTQYF. The covered CDR3 bases are TGTGCCGGCAGCGGGAGCGGTACAGATACG.

Points on this clone: The CDR3 goes on 3 residues after the read ends, and that part is filled in from the germline J gene. This chain links TRBV29-1 with TRBJ2-3; D unresolved. The germline V gene encodes CDR1 SQVTM and CDR2 ANQGSEA. This CDR3 is 16 amino acids long. Trimming left V 7 bases short and J 0 bases short, with 20 bases between. The CDR3 DNA, read in part, is TGCAGCGCCCCCCCAGCAGCCAGGTTAAGCACAGATACG. Protein: CSAPPAARLSTDT. The full CDR3 protein reads CSAPPAARLSTDTQYF.